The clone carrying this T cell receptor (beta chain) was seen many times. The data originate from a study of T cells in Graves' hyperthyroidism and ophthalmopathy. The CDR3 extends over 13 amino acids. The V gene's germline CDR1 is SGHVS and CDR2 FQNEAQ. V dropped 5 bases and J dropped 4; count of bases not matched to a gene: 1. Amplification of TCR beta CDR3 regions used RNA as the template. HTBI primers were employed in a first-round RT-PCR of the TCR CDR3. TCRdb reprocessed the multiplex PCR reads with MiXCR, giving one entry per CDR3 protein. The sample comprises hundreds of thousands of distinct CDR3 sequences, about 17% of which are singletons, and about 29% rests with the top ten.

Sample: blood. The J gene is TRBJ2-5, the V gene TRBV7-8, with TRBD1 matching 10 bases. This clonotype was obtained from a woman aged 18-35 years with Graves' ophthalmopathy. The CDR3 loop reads CASSGDRGETQYF. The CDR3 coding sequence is TGTGCCAGCAGCGGGGACAGGGGAGAGACCCAGTACTTC. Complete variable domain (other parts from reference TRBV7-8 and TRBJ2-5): GAGVSQSPRYKVAKRGQDVALRCDPISGHVSLFWYQQALGQGPEFLTYFQNEAQLDKSGLPSDRFFAERPEGSVSTLKIQRTQQEDSAVYLCASSGDRGETQYFGPGTRLLVL.